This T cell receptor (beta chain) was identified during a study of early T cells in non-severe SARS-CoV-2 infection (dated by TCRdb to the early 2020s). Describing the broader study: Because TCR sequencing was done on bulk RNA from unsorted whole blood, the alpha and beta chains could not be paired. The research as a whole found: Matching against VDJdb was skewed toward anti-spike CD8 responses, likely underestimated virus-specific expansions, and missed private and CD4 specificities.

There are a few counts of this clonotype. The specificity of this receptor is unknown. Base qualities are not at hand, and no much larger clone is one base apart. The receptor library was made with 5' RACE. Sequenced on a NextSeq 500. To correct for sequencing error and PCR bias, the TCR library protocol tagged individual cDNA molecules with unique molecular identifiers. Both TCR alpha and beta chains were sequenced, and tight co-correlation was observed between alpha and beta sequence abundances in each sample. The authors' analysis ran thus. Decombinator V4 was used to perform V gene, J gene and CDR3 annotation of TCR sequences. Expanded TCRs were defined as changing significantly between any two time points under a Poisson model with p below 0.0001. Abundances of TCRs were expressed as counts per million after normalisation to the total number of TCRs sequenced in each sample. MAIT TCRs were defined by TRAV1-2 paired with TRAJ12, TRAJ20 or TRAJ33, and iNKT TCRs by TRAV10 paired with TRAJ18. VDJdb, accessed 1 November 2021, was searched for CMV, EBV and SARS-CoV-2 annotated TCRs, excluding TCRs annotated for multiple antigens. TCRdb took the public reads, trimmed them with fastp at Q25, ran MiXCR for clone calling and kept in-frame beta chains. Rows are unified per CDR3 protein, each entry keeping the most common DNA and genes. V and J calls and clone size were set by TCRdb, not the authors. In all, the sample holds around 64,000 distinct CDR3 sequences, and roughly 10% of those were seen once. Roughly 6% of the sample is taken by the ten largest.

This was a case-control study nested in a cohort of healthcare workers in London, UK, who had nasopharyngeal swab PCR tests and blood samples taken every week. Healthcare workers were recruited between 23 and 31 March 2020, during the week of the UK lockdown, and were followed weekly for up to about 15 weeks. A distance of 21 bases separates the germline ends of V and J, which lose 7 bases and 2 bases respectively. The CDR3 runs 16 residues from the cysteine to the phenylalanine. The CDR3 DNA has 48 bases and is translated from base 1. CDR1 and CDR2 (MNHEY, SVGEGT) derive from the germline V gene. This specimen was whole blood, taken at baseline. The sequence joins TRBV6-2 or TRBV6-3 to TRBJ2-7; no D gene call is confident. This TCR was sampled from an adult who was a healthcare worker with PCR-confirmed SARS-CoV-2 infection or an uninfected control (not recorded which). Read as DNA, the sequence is TGTGCCAGCACAAGGAAGGGTGGTGCCGGCACCTACGAGCAGTACTTC. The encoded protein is CASTRKGGAGTYEQYF.